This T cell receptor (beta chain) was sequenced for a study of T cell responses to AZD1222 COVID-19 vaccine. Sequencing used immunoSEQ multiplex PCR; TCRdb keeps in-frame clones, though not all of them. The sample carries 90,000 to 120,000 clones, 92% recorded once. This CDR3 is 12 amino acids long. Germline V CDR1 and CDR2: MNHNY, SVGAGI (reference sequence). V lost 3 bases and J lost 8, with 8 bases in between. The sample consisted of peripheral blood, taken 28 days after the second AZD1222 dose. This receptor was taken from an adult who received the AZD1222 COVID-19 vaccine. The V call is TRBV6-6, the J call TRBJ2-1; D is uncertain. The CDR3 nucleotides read TGTGCCAGCAGTTATCAGGATGATGAGCAGTTCTTC. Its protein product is CASSYQDDEQFF.